The 19 T cell receptor beta chains below were found in one sample sequenced in a study of OX40 agonist ivuxolimab in advanced cancers. Data came from immunoSEQ multiplex PCR; TCRdb stores just in-frame clones and leaves some out. Among around 61,000 clones listed, 84% were seen once. The source material was CD4+ or CD8+ T cells sorted from blood, sampled in a trial of the OX40 agonist ivuxolimab. The receptors were gathered from an adult with an advanced solid tumor such as melanoma, head and neck, liver or kidney cancer.

The V gene is TRBV6-6, the J gene TRBJ1-5, with D tentatively TRBD1 (6 bases). V lost 5 bases to trimming and J lost 7 bases, with 12 bases between them. The CDR3 runs to 13 residues. Germline V lookup: CDR1 MNHNY, CDR2 SVGAGI (reference sequence). The DNA for the CDR3 is TGTGCCAGCAGTCCTCTCGGGGGCCAGCCCCAGCATTTT. Translated: CASSPLGGQPQHF.

Remarks on this clone: Within the sample, other DNA sequences also encode this same CDR3. This chain links TRBV18 with TRBJ2-5, with D tentatively TRBD2 (5 bases). CDR3 size: 13 residues. Per germline, CDR1 KGHSH and CDR2 LQKENI. V dropped 1 base and J dropped 2 bases, with 5 bases sitting between them. The CDR3 DNA sequence: TGTGCCAGCTCACCACGAGGGCAAGAGACCCAGTACTTC. Translated, it gives CASSPRGQETQYF.

In DNA, the CDR3 is TGTGCCAGTAGTGGACAAGTGCCGGAATCCGAGCAGTACTTC. Translation: CASSGQVPESEQYF. The chain combines TRBV19 with TRBJ2-7, with TRBD1 as a possible D gene (5 bases). Germline loops: CDR1 LNHDA, CDR2 SQIVND (reference sequence). V was cut by 5 bases and J by 6 bases, with 17 bases left in between. CDR3 size: 14 residues. Full variable domain (missing parts from reference TRBV19 and TRBJ2-7): DGGITQSPKYLFRKEGQNVTLSCEQNLNHDAMYWYRQDPGQGLRLIYYSQIVNDFQKGDIAEGYSVSREKKESFPLTVTSAQKNPTAFYLCASSGQVPESEQYFGPGTRLTVT.

CDR3 residues: CASRSGAKITDTQYF. The CDR3 coding sequence is TGTGCCAGCAGGTCGGGGGCTAAAATCACAGATACGCAGTATTTT. This rearrangement joins TRBV7-2 to TRBJ2-3; possibly TRBD1 or TRBD2 for D (6 bases each). V was pared by 6 bases and J by 2 bases, with 15 bases between. The CDR3 sequence is 15 residues long. CDR1 and CDR2 from the germline V gene are SGHTA and FQGNSA.

The chain has TRBV7-9 and TRBJ2-1; TRBD2 might be the D (6 bases). Germline V lookup: CDR1 SEHNR, CDR2 FQNEAQ (reference sequence). V was trimmed by 1 base and J by 1 base, leaving 8 bases between them. CDR3 length equals 15 residues. The CDR3 here is CASSLDSGSYNEQFF. The CDR3 DNA follows: TGTGCCAGCAGCTTAGATAGCGGATCCTACAATGAGCAGTTCTTC.

V usage is TRBV7-7 and J usage is TRBJ1-1; D ambiguous. This CDR3 has 13 residues. Per germline, CDR1 SSHAT and CDR2 FNYEAQ (reference sequence). Deletions cut 5 bases from V and 2 bases from J, with 9 bases between. This CDR3 is CASSQDINTEAFF. DNA of the CDR3: TGTGCCAGCAGCCAAGACATCAACACTGAAGCTTTCTTT.

This clone has a handful of counts. The rearrangement links TRBV7-9 to TRBJ2-5; D tentatively reads TRBD1 or TRBD2 (5 bases each). The CDR3 totals 14 residues. Trimming cost V 3 bases and J 2 bases, with 10 bases left between them. Germline CDR1 and CDR2: SEHNR and FQNEAQ (reference sequence). This CDR3 is CASSLGVTQETQYF. CDR3 DNA: TGTGCCAGCAGCTTGGGGGTAACGCAAGAGACCCAGTACTTC.

This chain links TRBV30 with TRBJ1-2, with D unresolved. Trimming removed 2 bases from V and 4 bases from J, with 5 bases in between. Per germline, CDR1 GTSNPN and CDR2 SVGIG (reference sequence). CDR3 length: 11 residues. As DNA, the CDR3 is TGTGCCTGGAGTCTGGGCTATGGCTACACCTTC. Translated: CAWSLGYGYTF.

The chain is built from TRBV4-1 and TRBJ2-7; the match to TRBD2 covers 13 bases. Germline-derived CDR1 and CDR2 are MGHRA and YSYEKL. The CDR3 spans 18 residues. The junction had 11 bases not matched to a gene; V was cut back by 1 base and J by 5 bases. As DNA, the CDR3 is TGCGCCAGCAGCCAAGTGACTAGCGGGAGGCCCAGGGAGAACGAGCAGTACTTC. It is translated as CASSQVTSGRPRENEQYF.

The rearrangement links TRBV7-9 to TRBJ1-5, with D perhaps TRBD1 (5 bases). CDR3 length: 12 residues. The ends were cut back, 7 bases at V and 5 bases at J, with 9 bases in the middle. Germline CDR1 reads SEHNR; CDR2 reads FQNEAQ (reference sequence). CDR3 sequence: CASNQGYQPQHF. In DNA, the CDR3 is TGTGCCAGCAACCAGGGCTATCAGCCCCAGCATTTT.

Regarding this clone: Other DNA sequences from this sample encode an identical CDR3 as well. This chain connects TRBV7-9 to TRBJ1-3, with D uncertain. V lost 3 bases and J lost 2, with 8 bases in between. The CDR3 runs to 14 residues. Germline CDR1 and CDR2: SEHNR and FQNEAQ (reference sequence). This CDR3 reads CASSLAGAGNTIYF. CDR3 nucleotides: TGTGCCAGCAGCTTGGCCGGGGCTGGAAACACCATATATTTT. The whole variable domain, filled in from reference TRBV7-9 and TRBJ1-3, reads DTGVSQNPRHKITKRGQNVTFRCDPISEHNRLYWYRQTLGQGPEFLTYFQNEAQLEKSRLLSDRFSAERPKGSFSTLEIQRTEQGDSAMYLCASSLAGAGNTIYFGEGSWLTVV.

The chain employs TRBV11-2 and TRBJ2-2; D is ambiguous. The CDR3 is 16 residues long. Germline values: CDR1 SGHAT, CDR2 FQNNGV. V lost 1 base and J 1 base, leaving 10 bases between the germline ends. The CDR3 nucleotides are TGTGCCAGCAGCTTAGGAGGCAGACGGAACACCGGGGAGCTGTTTTTT. Protein sequence: CASSLGGRRNTGELFF. Together with reference TRBV11-2 and TRBJ2-2, the CDR3 gives the full variable domain: EAGVAQSPRYKIIEKRQSVAFWCNPISGHATLYWYQQILGQGPKLLIQFQNNGVVDDSQLPKDRFSAERLKGVDSTLKIQPAKLEDSAVYLCASSLGGRRNTGELFFGEGSRLTVL.

This chain connects TRBV6-5 to TRBJ1-5; D ambiguous. Germline V gene sequence: CDR1 MNHEY, CDR2 SVGAGI. V lost 6 bases and J lost 0, with 6 bases in between. This CDR3 is built from 13 residues. The CDR3 region is CASRIDSNQPQHF. Here the CDR3 DNA reads TGTGCCAGCAGAATTGATAGCAATCAGCCCCAGCATTTT.

J is TRBJ1-3 and V is TRBV7-9, with 9 nucleotides matching TRBD1. CDR1 is SEHNR and CDR2 is FQNEAQ in the germline V gene (reference sequence). The CDR3 spans 15 residues. The trim removed 1 base at V and 3 bases at J, leaving 1 base unmatched. The DNA for the CDR3 is TGTGCCAGCAGCTTAGGGGGACAGGGTGGAAACACCATATATTTT. It codes for CASSLGGQGGNTIYF.

CDR3 in amino acids: CASRPYEQYF. The CDR3 DNA reads TGCGCCAGCAGACCCTACGAGCAGTACTTC. The chain uses TRBV4-3 and TRBJ2-7, with D uncertain. The CDR3 length is 10 residues. The germline V gene encodes CDR1 LGHNA and CDR2 YSLEER. With 6 bases removed from V and 2 bases from J, the gap between germline ends came to 2 bases.

V gene TRBV9 combines with J gene TRBJ2-5; D is uncertain. The CDR3 has 13 residues. Germline-derived CDR1 and CDR2 are SGDLS and YYNGEE. The V and J ends lost 2 bases and 3 bases respectively, with 8 bases between them. The CDR3 spells CASSVRREETQYF. The CDR3 bases are TGTGCCAGCAGCGTGAGACGTGAAGAGACCCAGTACTTC. The full variable domain, in which reference TRBV9 and TRBJ2-5 provide the parts outside the CDR3, is DSGVTQTPKHLITATGQRVTLRCSPRSGDLSVYWYQQSLDQGLQFLIQYYNGEERAKGNILERFSAQQFPDLHSELNLSSLELGDSALYFCASSVRREETQYFGPGTRLLVL.

The chain joins TRBV7-3 to TRBJ1-3; tentative D call: TRBD1 (6 bases). The CDR3 is 15 amino acids. V lost 5 bases to trimming and J lost 1 base, with 12 bases between them. The germline V gene encodes CDR1 SGHTA and CDR2 FQGTGA. The CDR3 DNA reads as TGTGCCAGCAGCCAACAGGGAGGATCTGGAAACACCATATATTTT. It yields the protein CASSQQGGSGNTIYF.

The chain is built from TRBV6-1 and TRBJ1-2; D is unresolved. CDR3 length: 13 amino acids. V was shortened by 2 bases and J by 4 bases, with 8 bases between the two germline ends. Germline V gene lookup returns CDR1 MNHNS and CDR2 SASEGT. CDR3 region: CASSENSSYGYTF. The CDR3, as DNA: TGTGCCAGCAGTGAAAACAGCTCCTATGGCTACACCTTC.

The V gene is TRBV5-4, the J gene TRBJ1-2; maybe TRBD1 (5 bases). Germline assignment: CDR1 SGHNT and CDR2 YYREEE (reference sequence). This CDR3 has 14 residues. Trimming pared 0 bases from V and 11 bases from J, leaving 17 bases between. CDR3 nucleotides: TGTGCCAGCAGCTTGGATACAGGTTCTTCCGGGTACACCTTC. Translated, it gives CASSLDTGSSGYTF.